Shown below are 13 T cell receptor beta chains from a single sample sequenced in a study of blood T cells in healthy people across ages. Sample-barcoded 5' priming and a J-beta primer mix drove a second PCR of roughly 6 to 12 cycles. TCRdb used MiXCR to reprocess the 5' RACE reads, holding one entry per CDR3 protein. The repertoire holds 780,000 or so distinct CDR3 sequences, around 25% seen once, with approximately 3.7% in the top ten. Another study also made use of these data, one on T cells of mothers and their children.

The sample comprised blood. These receptors all stem from a boy aged 5-17 years in good health.

This clonotype was counted between two and nine times. This chain uses TRBV28 with TRBJ2-5; TRBD1 matches 9 bases. The better agreement between TRBJ2-7 and the DNA end casts doubt on the J call. Germline V gene lookup returns CDR1 MDHEN and CDR2 SYDVKM. This CDR3 contains 17 residues. CDR3 bases: TGTGCCAGCAGTTCCACACCGGGACAGGGAAGCCCCTACGAGCAGTACTTC. Protein: CASSSTPGQGSPYEQYF.

This clonotype was found a few times. The gene calls are TRBV28 and TRBJ1-4; D call uncertain. V lost 7 bases and J lost 7, with 16 bases in between. CDR3 size: 14 residues. Germline values: CDR1 MDHEN, CDR2 SYDVKM. In DNA, the CDR3 is TGTGCCAGCACCCACCGGGTCGTCGGTGAAAAACTGTTTTTT. It encodes CASTHRVVGEKLFF. The full variable domain, in which reference TRBV28 and TRBJ1-4 provide the parts outside the CDR3, is DVKVTQSSRYLVKRTGEKVFLECVQDMDHENMFWYRQDPGLGLRLIYFSYDVKMKEKGDIPEGYSVSREKKERFSLILESASTNQTSMYLCASTHRVVGEKLFFGSGTQLSVL.

The sample holds a few counts of this clonotype. In nucleotides, the CDR3 is TGTGCCAGCAGCTTAGCGGGGGGAAATTCACCCCTCCACTTT. Amino acid sequence: CASSLAGGNSPLHF. V and J are TRBV7-8 and TRBJ1-6, with D possibly matching TRBD1 (5 bases). The V gene's germline CDR1 is SGHVS and CDR2 FQNEAQ. Trimming cost V 0 bases and J 7 bases, with 7 bases left between them. CDR3 length equals 14 residues.

This clonotype has at least ten counts. The chain has TRBV18 and TRBJ1-2; D remains unclear. The V end was cut by 1 base, the J end by 6 bases, with 6 bases between. The CDR3 consists of 12 residues. Germline assignment: CDR1 KGHSH and CDR2 LQKENI. The CDR3 nucleotides are TGTGCCAGCTCACCACGGAGCGATGGCTACACCTTC. It translates to CASSPRSDGYTF.

This clonotype was found a few times. The rearrangement links TRBV11-2 to TRBJ2-5; D unclear. The J call may be faulty, since TRBJ2-1 better matches the DNA end. Looked up from germline, CDR1 is SGHAT and CDR2 is FQNNGV. The CDR3 runs to 16 residues. In nucleotides, the CDR3 is TGTGCCAGCAGCTCGTCCGGCCGAACTCCATACAATGAGCAGTTCTTC. It translates to CASSSSGRTPYNEQFF.

The rearrangement links TRBV20-1 to TRBJ2-1, with 14 bases identical to TRBD2. Germline lookup yields CDR1 DFQATT and CDR2 SNEGSKA (reference sequence). V dropped 1 base and J dropped 4; count of bases not matched to a gene: 3. This CDR3 spans 16 amino acids. CDR3 protein: CSARGLAGGVYNEQFF. For the CDR3, the DNA is TGCAGTGCTAGAGGACTAGCGGGGGGGGTGTACAATGAGCAGTTCTTC.

V usage is TRBV24-1 and J usage is TRBJ2-1; no clear D gene. With the DNA end fitting TRBJ2-5 better, the J assignment may be wrong. CDR1 is KGHDR, CDR2 SFDVKD, per germline. The CDR3 runs to 13 residues. The CDR3: CATSVAREETQYF. As DNA, the CDR3 is TGTGCCACCAGTGTGGCCAGAGAAGAGACCCAGTACTTC.

The DNA of the CDR3 is TGTGCCAGCAGCCAGGAAGGGTCCGCCGCGATGGCCCAGCATTTT. It is translated as CASSQEGSAAMAQHF. The gene calls are TRBV7-2 and TRBJ1-5; D gene ambiguous. The CDR3 runs 15 residues. Trimming pared 5 bases from V and 11 bases from J, leaving 22 bases between. The germline V gene has CDR1 SGHTA and CDR2 FQGNSA. Together with reference TRBV7-2 and TRBJ1-5, the CDR3 gives the full variable domain: GAGVSQSPSNKVTEKGKDVELRCDPISGHTALYWYRQSLGQGLEFLIYFQGNSAPDKSGLPSDRFSAERTGGSVSTLTIQRTQQEDSAVYLCASSQEGSAAMAQHFGDGTRLSIL.

In this sample, this clonotype turned up a few times. This chain uses TRBV20-1 with TRBJ1-2; D not resolved. CDR3 size: 12 residues. V was pared by 0 bases and J by 6 bases, with 8 bases between. Germline V gene lookup returns CDR1 DFQATT and CDR2 SNEGSKA (reference sequence). CDR3: CSARDRANGYTF. CDR3 DNA sequence: TGCAGTGCTAGAGATAGGGCGAATGGCTACACCTTC.

This clonotype came up a few times. The CDR3, as DNA: TGTGCCAGCAGCTTAGCTCCCGGCCTCGGGGCCAACGTCCTGACTTTC. Translation gives CASSLAPGLGANVLTF. The chain joins TRBV7-9 to TRBJ2-6; no clear D. The CDR3 sequence is 16 residues long. The ends were cut back, 0 bases at V and 4 bases at J, with 10 bases in the middle. Germline CDR1 is SEHNR and CDR2 is FQNEAQ (reference sequence).

This clonotype was detected a few times. The junction departs from the called germline gene at one end, perhaps through a read error. V and J are TRBV6-1 and TRBJ2-3; 9 nucleotides align to TRBD2. From germline, CDR1 is MNHNS and CDR2 SASEGT. The CDR3 is made up of 15 amino acids. CDR3 amino acids: CASSDFSGGTGTQYF. The CDR3 DNA follows: TGTGCCAGCAGTGATTTTAGCGGGGGCACAGGTACGCAGTATTTT.

This clonotype showed up just a few times. The chain has TRBV3-1 and TRBJ2-7, with TRBD1 as a possible D gene (6 bases). Trimming took off 0 bases at V and 0 bases at J, with 15 bases between the two ends. The CDR3 sequence is 17 residues long. Germline V gene lookup returns CDR1 LGHDT and CDR2 YNNKEL (reference sequence). DNA for the CDR3: TGTGCCAGCAGCCAAGAGATATATGGACAGAGCTCCTACGAGCAGTACTTC. Protein: CASSQEIYGQSSYEQYF.

A few counts support this clonotype. The chain combines TRBV25-1 with TRBJ2-7; D gene unclear. Trimming took 3 bases from V and 6 from J, leaving 18 bases between them. The CDR3 is 15 residues long. Germline CDR1 reads MGHDK; CDR2 reads SYGVNS. The CDR3 spells CASSDSPYWVGEQYF. The DNA of the CDR3 is TGTGCCAGCAGTGACAGCCCTTATTGGGTGGGCGAGCAGTACTTC.